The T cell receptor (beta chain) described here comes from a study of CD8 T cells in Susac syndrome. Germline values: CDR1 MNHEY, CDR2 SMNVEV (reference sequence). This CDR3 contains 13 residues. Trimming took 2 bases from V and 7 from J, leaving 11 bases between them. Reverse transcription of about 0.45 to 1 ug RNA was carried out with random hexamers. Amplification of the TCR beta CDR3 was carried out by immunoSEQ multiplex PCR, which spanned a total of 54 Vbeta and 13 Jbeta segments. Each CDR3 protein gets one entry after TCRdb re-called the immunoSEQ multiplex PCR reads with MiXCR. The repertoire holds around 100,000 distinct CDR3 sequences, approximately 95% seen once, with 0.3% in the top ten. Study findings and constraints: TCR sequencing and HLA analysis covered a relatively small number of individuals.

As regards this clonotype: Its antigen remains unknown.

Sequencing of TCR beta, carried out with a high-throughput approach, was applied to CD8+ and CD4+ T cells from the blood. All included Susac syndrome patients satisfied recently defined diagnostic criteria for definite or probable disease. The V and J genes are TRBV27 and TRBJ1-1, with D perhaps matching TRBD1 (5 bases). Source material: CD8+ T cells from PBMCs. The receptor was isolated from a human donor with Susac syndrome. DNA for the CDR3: TGTGCCAGCAGTTTAGTGGCAAGGGGTGAAGCTTTCTTT. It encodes CASSLVARGEAFF.